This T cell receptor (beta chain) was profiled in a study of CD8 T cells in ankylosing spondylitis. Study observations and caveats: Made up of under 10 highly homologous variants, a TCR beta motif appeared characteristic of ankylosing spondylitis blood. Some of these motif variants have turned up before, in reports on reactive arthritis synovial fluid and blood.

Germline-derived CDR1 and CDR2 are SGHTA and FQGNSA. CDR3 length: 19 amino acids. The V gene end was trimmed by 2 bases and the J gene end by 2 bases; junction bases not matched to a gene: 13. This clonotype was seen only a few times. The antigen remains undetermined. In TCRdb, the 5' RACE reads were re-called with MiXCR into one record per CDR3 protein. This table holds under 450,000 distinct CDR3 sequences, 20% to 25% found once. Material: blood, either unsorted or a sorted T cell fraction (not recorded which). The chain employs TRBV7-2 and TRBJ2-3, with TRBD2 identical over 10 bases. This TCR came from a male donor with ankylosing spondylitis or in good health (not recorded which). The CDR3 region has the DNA TGTGCCAGCAGCTTAAGGGCTAGCGGGGGCCTAGAGCTCACAGATACGCAGTATTTT. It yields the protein CASSLRASGGLELTDTQYF.